The 4 T cell receptor beta chains reported below all come from one sample, sequenced in a study of somatic mutations in cytotoxic T cells in rheumatoid arthritis. Repertoires were generated with immunoSEQ multiplex PCR, while TCRdb's copy carries only in-frame clones and drops some. The sample comprises around 2,900 clones, 85% to 90% of which are singletons, and 30% to 40% rests with the top ten. The sequenced material came from CD8+ T cells sorted from blood. Receptors originate from a woman in her sixties or seventies with rheumatoid arthritis.

This clone turned up a few times. The V and J genes are TRBV5-1 and TRBJ2-5; 8 positions agree with TRBD2. The germline CDR1 and CDR2 sequences are SGHRS and YFSETQ. The length of the CDR3 is 15 residues. V dropped 4 bases and J dropped 2; count of bases not matched to a gene: 7. The CDR3 DNA reads TGCGCCAGCAGCCAAACCAGCGGGGGTCAAGAGACCCAGTACTTC. Protein product: CASSQTSGGQETQYF.

The rearrangement joins TRBV7-9 to TRBJ2-5; a possible D gene is TRBD1 (6 bases). The ends were cut back, 6 bases at V and 5 bases at J, with 16 bases in the middle. Germline CDR1 is SEHNR and CDR2 is FQNEAQ (reference sequence). CDR3 length: 14 residues. CDR3 region: CASSEGDTGETQYF. CDR3 sequence (DNA): TGTGCCAGCAGTGAAGGGGACACAGGGGAGACCCAGTACTTC. The full variable domain, with the rest looked up from reference TRBV7-9 and TRBJ2-5, is DTGVSQNPRHKITKRGQNVTFRCDPISEHNRLYWYRQTLGQGPEFLTYFQNEAQLEKSRLLSDRFSAERPKGSFSTLEIQRTEQGDSAMYLCASSEGDTGETQYFGPGTRLLVL.

The chain couples TRBV4-1 to TRBJ2-1, with TRBD2 matching over 8 bases. The CDR3 is 15 amino acids. Losses at the gene ends were 3 bases for V and 4 bases for J; bases not matched to a gene: 5. CDR1 MGHRA and CDR2 YSYEKL come from the germline V gene. Written as DNA, the CDR3 is TGCGCCAGCAGCCACGGGGCTAGCGGGTACAATGAGCAGTTCTTC. Amino acid sequence: CASSHGASGYNEQFF.

The CDR3 is CATSPERSLSNQPQHF. The CDR3 nucleotides are TGTGCCACCAGCCCAGAGAGGTCCCTTAGCAATCAGCCCCAGCATTTT. This chain links TRBV15 with TRBJ1-5; D remains ambiguous. The length of the CDR3 is 16 residues. Trimming took off 5 bases at V and 0 bases at J, with 14 bases between the two ends. The germline CDR1 and CDR2 sequences are LNHNV and YYDKDF (reference sequence).